This T cell receptor beta chain appears in the sequencing data of a study of T-cell reconstitution after alpha-beta-depleted transplantation in children. Study findings and constraints: T-cell counts and diversity at one year following transplant were attributed mainly to newly produced T cells. Diversity of TCRbeta at day 60 was high in some patients, arising from surviving recipient T cells and thymic progenitors. Where alpha-beta T cells came from about two months after transplant was reportedly several hundred expanded graft clones.

This clonotype was recorded at least ten times. What it binds is unknown. CDR1 is SGHRS and CDR2 is YFSETQ in the germline V gene. This CDR3 comprises 16 residues. J gave up 2 bases and V 4 bases, and 8 bases lay outside the gene matches. The TCRbeta library incorporated unique molecular identifiers. MiXCR was run by TCRdb on the PCR reads, yielding one entry per CDR3 protein. The table records hundreds of thousands of distinct CDR3 sequences, about a tenth of them present only once. The sample here was PBMCs, taken before TCRalphabeta/CD19-depleted stem cell transplant. This chain links TRBV5-1 with TRBJ2-4; 8 bases fit TRBD1. This receptor was identified in a boy in the first two years of life with acute myeloid leukemia, due to receive a stem cell transplant. Written as DNA, the CDR3 is TGCGCCAGCAGCCCGGACAGGGCGGAGACCAAAAACATTCAGTACTTC. Its protein is CASSPDRAETKNIQYF.